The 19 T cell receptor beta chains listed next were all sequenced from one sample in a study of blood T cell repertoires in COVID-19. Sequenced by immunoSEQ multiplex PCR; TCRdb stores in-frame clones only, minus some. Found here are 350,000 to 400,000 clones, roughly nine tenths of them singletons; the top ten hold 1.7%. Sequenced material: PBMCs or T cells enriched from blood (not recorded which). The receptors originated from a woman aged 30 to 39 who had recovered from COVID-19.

In DNA, the CDR3 is TGTGCCAGCAGCGTAGGGACAGCCCTTAGTCTGAACACTGAAGCTTTCTTT. Translated, it gives CASSVGTALSLNTEAFF. This chain uses TRBV9 with TRBJ1-1, with D possibly TRBD1 on 6 matching bases. This CDR3 is 17 amino acids long. The germline CDR1 and CDR2 sequences are SGDLS and YYNGEE. V lost 0 bases and J lost 0, with 15 bases in between. Looking up the rest from reference TRBV9 and TRBJ1-1 gives the full variable domain: DSGVTQTPKHLITATGQRVTLRCSPRSGDLSVYWYQQSLDQGLQFLIQYYNGEERAKGNILERFSAQQFPDLHSELNLSSLELGDSALYFCASSVGTALSLNTEAFFGQGTRLTVV.

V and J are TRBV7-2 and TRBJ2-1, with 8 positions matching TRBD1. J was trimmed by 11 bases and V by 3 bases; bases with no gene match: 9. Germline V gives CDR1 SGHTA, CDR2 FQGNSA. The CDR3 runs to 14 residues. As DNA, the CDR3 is TGTGCCAGCAGCTTGCGACAGGGGATACTGAAGCAGTTCTTC. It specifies CASSLRQGILKQFF.

This CDR3 is CASKGVRTQYF. CDR3 DNA sequence: TGTGCCAGCAAAGGGGTCAGGACCCAGTACTTC. The V call is TRBV28, the J call TRBJ2-5, with D possibly TRBD1 on 5 matching bases. V was cut by 7 bases and J by 7 bases, with 10 bases left in between. CDR3 size: 11 residues. Germline lookup yields CDR1 MDHEN and CDR2 SYDVKM.

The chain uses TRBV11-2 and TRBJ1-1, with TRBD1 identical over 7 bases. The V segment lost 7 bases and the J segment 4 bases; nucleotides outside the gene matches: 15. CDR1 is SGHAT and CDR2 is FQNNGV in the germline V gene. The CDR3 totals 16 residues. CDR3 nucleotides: TGTGCCAGCACCAGGGGGATCTCTGCAGGGAGCACTGAAGCTTTCTTT. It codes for CASTRGISAGSTEAFF. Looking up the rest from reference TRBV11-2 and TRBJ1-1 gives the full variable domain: EAGVAQSPRYKIIEKRQSVAFWCNPISGHATLYWYQQILGQGPKLLIQFQNNGVVDDSQLPKDRFSAERLKGVDSTLKIQPAKLEDSAVYLCASTRGISAGSTEAFFGQGTRLTVV.

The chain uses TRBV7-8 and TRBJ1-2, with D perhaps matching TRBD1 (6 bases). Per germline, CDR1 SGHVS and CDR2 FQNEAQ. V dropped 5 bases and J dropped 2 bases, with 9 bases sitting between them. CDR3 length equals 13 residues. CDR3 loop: CASSRTGNYGYTF. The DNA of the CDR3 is TGTGCCAGCAGCCGTACAGGGAACTATGGCTACACCTTC.

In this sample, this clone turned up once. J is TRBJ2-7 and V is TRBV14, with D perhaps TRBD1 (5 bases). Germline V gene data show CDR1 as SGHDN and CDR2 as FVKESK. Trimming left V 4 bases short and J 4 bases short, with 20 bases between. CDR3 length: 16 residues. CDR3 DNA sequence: TGTGCCAGCAGCCCGACCCGACAGTCAGGGCTTTACGAGCAGTACTTC. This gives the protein CASSPTRQSGLYEQYF.

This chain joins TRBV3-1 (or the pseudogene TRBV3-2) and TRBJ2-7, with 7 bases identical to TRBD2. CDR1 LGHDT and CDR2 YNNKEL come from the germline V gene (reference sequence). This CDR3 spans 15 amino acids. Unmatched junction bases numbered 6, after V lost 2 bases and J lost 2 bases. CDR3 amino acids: CASSQWSGRPYEQYF. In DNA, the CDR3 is TGTGCCAGCAGCCAATGGTCCGGGAGGCCCTACGAGCAGTACTTC.

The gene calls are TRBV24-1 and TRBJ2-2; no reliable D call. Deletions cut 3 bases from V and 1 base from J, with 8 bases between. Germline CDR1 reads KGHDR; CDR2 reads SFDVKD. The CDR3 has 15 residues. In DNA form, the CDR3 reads TGTGCCACCAGTGATCCCCCCAGGAACACCGGGGAGCTGTTTTTT. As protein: CATSDPPRNTGELFF.

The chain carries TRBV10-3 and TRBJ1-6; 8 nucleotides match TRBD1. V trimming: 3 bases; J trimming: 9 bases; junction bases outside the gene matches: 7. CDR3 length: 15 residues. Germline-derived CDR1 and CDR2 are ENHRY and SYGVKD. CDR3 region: CAISDRDRGISPLHF. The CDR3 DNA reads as TGTGCCATCAGTGATAGAGACAGGGGTATTTCACCCCTCCACTTT.

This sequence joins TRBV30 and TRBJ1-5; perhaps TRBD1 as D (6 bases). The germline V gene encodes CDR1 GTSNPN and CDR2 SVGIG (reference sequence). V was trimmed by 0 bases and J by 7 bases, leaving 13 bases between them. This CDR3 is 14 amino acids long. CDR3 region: CAWSVQQGWQPQHF. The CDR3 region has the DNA TGTGCCTGGAGTGTACAACAGGGTTGGCAGCCCCAGCATTTT.

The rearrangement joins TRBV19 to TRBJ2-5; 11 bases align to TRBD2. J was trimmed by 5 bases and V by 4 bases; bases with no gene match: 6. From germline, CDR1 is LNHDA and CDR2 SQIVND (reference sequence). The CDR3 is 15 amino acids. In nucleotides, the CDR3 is TGTGCCAGTAGTACCACTAGCGGGAGCTCGGAGACCCAGTACTTC. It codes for CASSTTSGSSETQYF.

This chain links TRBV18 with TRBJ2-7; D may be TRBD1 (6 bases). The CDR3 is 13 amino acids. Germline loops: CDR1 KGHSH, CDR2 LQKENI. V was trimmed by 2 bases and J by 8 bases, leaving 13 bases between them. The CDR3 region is CASSPGTQGQQYF. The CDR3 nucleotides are TGTGCCAGCTCACCAGGGACACAAGGCCAGCAGTACTTC.

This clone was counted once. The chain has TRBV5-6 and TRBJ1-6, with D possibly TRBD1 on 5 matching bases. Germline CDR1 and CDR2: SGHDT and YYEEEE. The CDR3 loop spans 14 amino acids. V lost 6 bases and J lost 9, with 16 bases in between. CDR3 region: CASTFRGGTSPLHF. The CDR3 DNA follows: TGTGCCAGCACTTTCCGTGGGGGGACTTCACCCCTCCACTTT.

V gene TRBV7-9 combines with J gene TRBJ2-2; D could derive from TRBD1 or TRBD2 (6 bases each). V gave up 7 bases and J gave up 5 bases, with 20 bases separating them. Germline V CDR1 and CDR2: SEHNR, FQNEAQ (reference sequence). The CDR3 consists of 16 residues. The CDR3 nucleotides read TGTGCCAGCACCAAAGGGGGGAGGCGGGCGACCGGGGAGCTGTTTTTT. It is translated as CASTKGGRRATGELFF. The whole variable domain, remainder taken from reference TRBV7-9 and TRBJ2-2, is DTGVSQNPRHKITKRGQNVTFRCDPISEHNRLYWYRQTLGQGPEFLTYFQNEAQLEKSRLLSDRFSAERPKGSFSTLEIQRTEQGDSAMYLCASTKGGRRATGELFFGEGSRLTVL.

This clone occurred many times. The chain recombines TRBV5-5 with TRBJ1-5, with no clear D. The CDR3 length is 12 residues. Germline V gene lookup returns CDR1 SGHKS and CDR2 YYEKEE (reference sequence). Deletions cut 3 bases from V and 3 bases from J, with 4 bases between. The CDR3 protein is CASSSLNQPQHF. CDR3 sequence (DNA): TGTGCCAGCAGCTCACTCAATCAGCCCCAGCATTTT.

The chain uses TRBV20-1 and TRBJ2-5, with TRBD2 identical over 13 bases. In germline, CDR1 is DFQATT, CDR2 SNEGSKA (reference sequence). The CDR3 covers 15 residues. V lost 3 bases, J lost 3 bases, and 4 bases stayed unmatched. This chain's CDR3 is CSASSGLAGEETQYF. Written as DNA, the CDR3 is TGCAGTGCTAGTTCCGGACTAGCGGGGGAAGAGACCCAGTACTTC.

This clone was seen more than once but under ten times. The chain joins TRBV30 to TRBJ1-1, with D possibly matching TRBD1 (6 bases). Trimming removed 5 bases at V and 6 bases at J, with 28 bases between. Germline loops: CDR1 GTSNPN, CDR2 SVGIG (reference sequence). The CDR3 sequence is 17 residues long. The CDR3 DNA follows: TGTGCCTGGTTCCAGACCAGGGGCGGCCTTTATTTATCTGAAGCTTTCTTT. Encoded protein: CAWFQTRGGLYLSEAFF.

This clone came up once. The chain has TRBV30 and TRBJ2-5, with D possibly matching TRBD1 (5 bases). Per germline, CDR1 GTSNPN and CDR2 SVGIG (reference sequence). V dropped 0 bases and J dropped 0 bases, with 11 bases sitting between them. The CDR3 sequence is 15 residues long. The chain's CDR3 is CAWSVPRVDQETQYF. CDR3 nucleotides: TGTGCCTGGAGTGTACCCAGGGTAGACCAAGAGACCCAGTACTTC.

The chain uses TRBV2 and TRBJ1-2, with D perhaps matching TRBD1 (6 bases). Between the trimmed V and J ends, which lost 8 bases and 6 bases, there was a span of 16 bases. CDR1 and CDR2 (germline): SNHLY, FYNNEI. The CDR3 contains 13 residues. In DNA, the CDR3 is TGTGCCAGCGTATCGGAACAGGGTAATGGCTACACCTTC. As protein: CASVSEQGNGYTF.